This passage covers 12 T cell receptor beta chains from one sample sequenced in a study of cytomegalovirus exposure and HLA in healthy donors. The PCR had 60 Vbeta and 13 Jbeta primers. The table came from immunoSEQ multiplex PCR; TCRdb's copy has only in-frame clones and leaves some out. Its table lists some 53,000 clones. The sample taken for sequencing was PBMCs. The receptor set was obtained from a woman aged 55-75 years in good health and CMV-seropositive.

V is TRBV25-1 and J is TRBJ1-6, with a weak D call TRBD1 (6 bases). Germline V gives CDR1 MGHDK, CDR2 SYGVNS. CDR3 length: 14 amino acids. V lost 7 bases and J 5 bases, leaving 12 bases between the germline ends. The CDR3 is CASMGYRDNSPLHF. In DNA form, the CDR3 reads TGTGCCAGCATGGGTTACAGGGATAATTCACCCCTCCACTTT.

The J gene is TRBJ1-6, the V gene TRBV5-4, with TRBD1 matching 8 bases. This CDR3 spans 15 amino acids. Germline values: CDR1 SGHNT, CDR2 YYREEE (reference sequence). Losses at the gene ends were 4 bases for V and 10 bases for J; bases not matched to a gene: 10. CDR3 in DNA: TGTGCCAGCAGCGCAGTAGGACAGGGACGATCACCCCTCCACTTT. This encodes CASSAVGQGRSPLHF.

About this clone itself: The junction differs from germline at one of its ends, possibly a read error. This chain links TRBV19 with TRBJ1-1; D unclear. The CDR3 is 16 residues long. Looked up from germline, CDR1 is LNHDA and CDR2 is SQIVND (reference sequence). The CDR3 is CASSIISARGGTEDFF. CDR3 bases: TGTGCCAGTAGTATAATATCGGCGCGGGGTGGAACTGAAGATTTCTTT.

The gene calls are TRBV4-1 and TRBJ1-6; tentatively, D is TRBD1 (5 bases). The CDR3 has 15 residues. Trimming left V 4 bases short and J 3 bases short, with 10 bases between. Germline V gene lookup returns CDR1 MGHRA and CDR2 YSYEKL. As DNA, the CDR3 is TGCGCCAGCAGCCTAGAGGGGCTCTATAATTCACCCCTCCACTTT. Its translation is CASSLEGLYNSPLHF.

The rearrangement uses TRBV5-1 and TRBJ1-2, with D uncertain. The CDR3 has 13 residues. Germline V lookup: CDR1 SGHRS, CDR2 YFSETQ. V lost 2 bases to trimming and J lost 4 bases, with 9 bases between them. In DNA, the CDR3 is TGCGCCAGCAGCTTCGACGGACTCTATGGCTACACCTTC. Its protein product is CASSFDGLYGYTF. Based on the CDR3 plus reference TRBV5-1 and TRBJ1-2, the full variable domain is KAGVTQTPRYLIKTRGQQVTLSCSPISGHRSVSWYQQTPGQGLQFLFEYFSETQRNKGNFPGRFSGRQFSNSRSEMNVSTLELGDSALYLCASSFDGLYGYTFGSGTRLTVV.

The V gene is TRBV10-3, the J gene TRBJ1-1; D is possibly TRBD1 (5 bases). Trimming pared 7 bases from V and 7 bases from J, leaving 10 bases between. CDR3 size: 11 residues. Germline CDR1 is ENHRY and CDR2 is SYGVKD. The CDR3 loop reads CAIMRGSEAFF. DNA of the CDR3: TGTGCCATCATGCGGGGCAGTGAAGCTTTCTTT.

V is TRBV5-8 and J is TRBJ1-1; maybe TRBD1 (5 bases). Germline V gene lookup returns CDR1 SGHTS and CDR2 YDEGEE. The CDR3 spans 13 residues. The germline V and J ends were trimmed by 7 bases and 2 bases, with 12 bases remaining between them. The CDR3 sequence: CASDRQSNTEAFF. CDR3 DNA: TGTGCCAGCGACAGACAGTCTAACACTGAAGCTTTCTTT.

This chain joins TRBV7-2 and TRBJ2-5, with 8 bases matching TRBD2. V was pared by 5 bases and J by 5 bases, with 7 bases of the junction left unmatched. The germline CDR1 and CDR2 sequences are SGHTA and FQGNSA. The CDR3 has 14 amino acids. The CDR3 protein is CASSPRTSLETQYF. DNA for the CDR3: TGTGCCAGCAGCCCCCGGACTAGCTTGGAGACCCAGTACTTC.

The chain recombines TRBV6-1 with TRBJ1-2, with TRBD1 matching 7 bases. With V trimmed by 7 bases and J by 4 bases, 6 bases remained unmatched. The CDR3 runs to 13 residues. Germline V CDR1 and CDR2: MNHNS, SASEGT. The DNA of the CDR3 is TGTGCCAGCATTCCGACAGGGACCTATGGCTACACCTTC. Amino acids: CASIPTGTYGYTF.

CDR3 nucleotide sequence: TGTGCCAGCAGCTTGACAGTCACTAATGAAAAACTGTTTTTT. This gives the protein CASSLTVTNEKLFF. V usage is TRBV7-9 and J usage is TRBJ1-4, with D perhaps matching TRBD1 (5 bases). Looked up from germline, CDR1 is SEHNR and CDR2 is FQNEAQ (reference sequence). The V gene lost 3 bases and the J gene lost 2 bases, with 7 bases spanning the gap. The CDR3 runs 14 residues.

This chain joins TRBV2 and TRBJ1-1; D uncertain. Trimming left V 7 bases short and J 1 base short, with 13 bases between. Germline V gene lookup returns CDR1 SNHLY and CDR2 FYNNEI. The CDR3 covers 14 residues. The CDR3 reads CASTPVGRNTEAFF. In nucleotides, the CDR3 is TGTGCCAGCACCCCCGTTGGGCGGAACACTGAAGCTTTCTTT.

J is TRBJ2-5 and V is TRBV5-4, with 8 bases that match TRBD2. This CDR3 is 14 amino acids long. Germline V gene lookup returns CDR1 SGHNT and CDR2 YYREEE (reference sequence). V trimming: 3 bases; J trimming: 2 bases; junction bases outside the gene matches: 3. The CDR3, as DNA: TGTGCCAGCAGCTGGGGGACTAGACAAGAGACCCAGTACTTC. Residues: CASSWGTRQETQYF.